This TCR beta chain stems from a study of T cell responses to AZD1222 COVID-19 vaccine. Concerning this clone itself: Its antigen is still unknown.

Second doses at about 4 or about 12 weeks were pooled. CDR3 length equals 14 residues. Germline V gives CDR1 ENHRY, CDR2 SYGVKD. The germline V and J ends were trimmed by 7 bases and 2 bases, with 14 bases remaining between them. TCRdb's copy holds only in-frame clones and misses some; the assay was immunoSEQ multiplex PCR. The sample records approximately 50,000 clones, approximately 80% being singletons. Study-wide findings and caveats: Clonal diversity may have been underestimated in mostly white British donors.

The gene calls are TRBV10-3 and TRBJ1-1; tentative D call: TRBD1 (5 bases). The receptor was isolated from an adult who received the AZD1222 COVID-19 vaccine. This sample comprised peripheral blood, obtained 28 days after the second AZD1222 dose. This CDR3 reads CAINPGQGNTEAFF. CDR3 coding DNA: TGTGCCATCAACCCGGGGCAGGGAAACACTGAAGCTTTCTTT.